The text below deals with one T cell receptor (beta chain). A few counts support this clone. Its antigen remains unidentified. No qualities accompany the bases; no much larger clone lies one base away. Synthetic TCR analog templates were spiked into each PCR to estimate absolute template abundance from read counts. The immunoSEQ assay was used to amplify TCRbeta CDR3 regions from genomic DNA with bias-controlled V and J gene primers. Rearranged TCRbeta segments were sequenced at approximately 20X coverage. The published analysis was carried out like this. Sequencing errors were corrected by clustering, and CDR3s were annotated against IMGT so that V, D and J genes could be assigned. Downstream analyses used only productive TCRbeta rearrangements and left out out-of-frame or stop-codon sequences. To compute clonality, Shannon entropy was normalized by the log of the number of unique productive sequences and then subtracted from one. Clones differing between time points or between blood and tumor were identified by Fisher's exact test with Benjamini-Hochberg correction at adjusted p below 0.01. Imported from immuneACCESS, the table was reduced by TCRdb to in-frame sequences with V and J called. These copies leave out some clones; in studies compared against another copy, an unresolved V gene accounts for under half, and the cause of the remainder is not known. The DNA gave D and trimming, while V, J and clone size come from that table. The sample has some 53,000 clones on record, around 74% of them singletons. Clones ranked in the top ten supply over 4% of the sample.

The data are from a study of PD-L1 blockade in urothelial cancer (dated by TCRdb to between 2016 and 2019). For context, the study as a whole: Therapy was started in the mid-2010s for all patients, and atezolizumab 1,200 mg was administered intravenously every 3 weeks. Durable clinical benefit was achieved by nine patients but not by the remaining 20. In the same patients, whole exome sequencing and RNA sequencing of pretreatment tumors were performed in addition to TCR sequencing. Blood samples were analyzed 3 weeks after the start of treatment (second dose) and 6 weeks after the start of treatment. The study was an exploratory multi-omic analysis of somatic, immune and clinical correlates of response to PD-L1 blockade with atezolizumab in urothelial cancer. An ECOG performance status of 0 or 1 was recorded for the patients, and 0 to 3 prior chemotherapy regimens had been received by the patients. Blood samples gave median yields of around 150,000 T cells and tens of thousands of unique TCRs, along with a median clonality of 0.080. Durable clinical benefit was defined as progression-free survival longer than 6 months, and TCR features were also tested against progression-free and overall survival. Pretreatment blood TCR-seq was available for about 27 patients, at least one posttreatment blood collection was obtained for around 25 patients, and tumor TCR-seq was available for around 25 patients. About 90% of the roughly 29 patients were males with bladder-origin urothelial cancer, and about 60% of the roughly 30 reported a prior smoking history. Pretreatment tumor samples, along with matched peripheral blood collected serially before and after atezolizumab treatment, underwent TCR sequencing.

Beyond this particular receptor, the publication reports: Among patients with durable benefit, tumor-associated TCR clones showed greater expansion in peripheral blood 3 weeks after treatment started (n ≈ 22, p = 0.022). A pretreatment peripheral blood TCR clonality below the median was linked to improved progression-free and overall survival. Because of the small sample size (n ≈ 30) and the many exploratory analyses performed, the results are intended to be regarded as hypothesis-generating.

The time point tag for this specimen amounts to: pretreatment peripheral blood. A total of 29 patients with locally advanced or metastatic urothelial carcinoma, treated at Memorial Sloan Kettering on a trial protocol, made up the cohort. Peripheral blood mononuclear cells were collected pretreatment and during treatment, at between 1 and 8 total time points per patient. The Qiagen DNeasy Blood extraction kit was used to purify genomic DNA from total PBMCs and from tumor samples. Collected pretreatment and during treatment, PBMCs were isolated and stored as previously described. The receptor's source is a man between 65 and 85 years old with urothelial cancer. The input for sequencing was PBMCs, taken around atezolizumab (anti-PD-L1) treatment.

The nucleotide sequence reads TGTGCCAGCAGTGGCCAACCAACGGGGAATCAGCCCCAGCATTTT. It translates as CASSGQPTGNQPQHF. The rearrangement combines TRBV2 with TRBJ1-5; the D gene remains uncertain. CDR1 and CDR2 are read off the germline V gene as SNHLY and FYNNEI. CDR3 length: 15 amino acids, cysteine to phenylalanine. Of the read, only the CDR3 DNA is kept; its 45 bases are in frame from base 1. The V and J ends are trimmed by 4 bases and 4 bases, leaving 14 bases between them.